This TCR beta chain comes out of a study of identical twins. Overall study results and limits: Donors were not followed over many years; analysis was cross-sectional.

TCRdb re-derived calls from the 5' RACE reads in MiXCR, one entry per CDR3 protein. The sample includes 450,000 to 600,000 distinct CDR3 sequences, around 20% of them seen just once. Comments on this clonotype: Antigen unknown.

The trim removed 6 bases at V and 5 bases at J, leaving 13 bases unmatched. Germline loops: CDR1 MNHEY, CDR2 SMNVEV (reference sequence). The CDR3 covers 16 residues. This sample also belongs to another study, concerning yellow fever vaccine responses in identical twins.

Sequencing was carried out using CD4+ T cells sorted from blood. The rearrangement links TRBV27 to TRBJ2-5, with 9 bases aligning to TRBD2. The sequence was collected from a woman between 18 and 30 years old in good health. The CDR3: CASSSLTSGARETQYF. DNA of the CDR3: TGTGCCAGCAGCTCCTTGACTAGCGGAGCAAGGGAGACCCAGTACTTC.